Below, one T cell receptor beta chain is given with its context. No antigen is known for it. The V gene's germline CDR1 is GTSNPN and CDR2 SVGIG (reference sequence). CDR3 length equals 14 residues. V lost 4 bases and J lost 3; bases outside the gene matches: 8. The sample comes from a study of CD4 T cells in relation to SARS-CoV-2 and coronaviruses. Background on the study: PBMCs were cultured with antigen for nine to eleven days before TCR beta sequencing. Whole-study findings and limits: No crossreactivity against non-spike viral proteins was tested here.

Survey-level TCR-beta sequencing used DNA from CEF-cultured naive and memory CD4+ T cells. Profiling relied on immunoSEQ multiplex PCR, and the TCRdb table lists in-frame clones only, not all of them. The sample records about 36,000 clones, 77% being singletons. This chain connects TRBV30 to TRBJ2-7, with 8 bases matching TRBD2. This TCR was sampled from an adult with COVID-19. Input material: memory CD4+ T cells from PBMCs, cultured in vitro. The chain's CDR3 is CAWTPGGVGYEQYF. The CDR3 DNA sequence: TGTGCCTGGACCCCCGGGGGGGTTGGCTACGAGCAGTACTTC.